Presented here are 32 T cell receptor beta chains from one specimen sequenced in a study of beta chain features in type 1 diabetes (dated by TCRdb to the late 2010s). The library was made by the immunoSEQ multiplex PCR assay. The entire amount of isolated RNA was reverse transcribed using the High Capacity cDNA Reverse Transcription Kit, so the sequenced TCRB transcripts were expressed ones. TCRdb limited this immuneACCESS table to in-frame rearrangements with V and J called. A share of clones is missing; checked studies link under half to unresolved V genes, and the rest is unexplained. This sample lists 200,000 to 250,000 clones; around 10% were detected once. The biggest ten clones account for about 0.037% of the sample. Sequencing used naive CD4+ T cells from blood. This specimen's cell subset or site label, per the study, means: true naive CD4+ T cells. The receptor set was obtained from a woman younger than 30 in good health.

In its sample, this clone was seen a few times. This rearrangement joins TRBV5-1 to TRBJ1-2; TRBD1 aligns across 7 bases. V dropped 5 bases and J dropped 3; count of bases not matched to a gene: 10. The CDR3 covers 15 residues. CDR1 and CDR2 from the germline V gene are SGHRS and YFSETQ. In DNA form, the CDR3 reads TGCGCCAGCAGGAGTACAGGGGTAAGGGACTATGGCTACACCTTC. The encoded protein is CASRSTGVRDYGYTF.

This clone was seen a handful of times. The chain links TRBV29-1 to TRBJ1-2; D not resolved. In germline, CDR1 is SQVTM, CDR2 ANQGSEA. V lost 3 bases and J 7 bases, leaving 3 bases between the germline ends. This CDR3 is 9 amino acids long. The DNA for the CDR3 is TGCAGCGTTGATAGTGGCTACACCTTC. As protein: CSVDSGYTF.

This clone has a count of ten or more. CDR3 in amino acids: CASSQEGLAAFPGEQFF. The CDR3 DNA sequence: TGTGCCAGCAGCCAAGAGGGACTAGCGGCCTTCCCCGGTGAGCAGTTCTTC. V gene TRBV4-2 combines with J gene TRBJ2-1; 11 positions agree with TRBD2. There are 17 residues in the CDR3. J was trimmed by 9 bases and V by 0 bases; bases with no gene match: 10. The germline gives CDR1 LGHNA, CDR2 YNFKEQ.

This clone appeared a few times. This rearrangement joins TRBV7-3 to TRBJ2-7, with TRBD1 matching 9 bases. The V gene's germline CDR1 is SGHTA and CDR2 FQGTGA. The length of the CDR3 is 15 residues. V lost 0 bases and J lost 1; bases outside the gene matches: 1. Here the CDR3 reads CASSLTTGGSYEQYF. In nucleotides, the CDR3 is TGTGCCAGCAGCTTAACGACAGGGGGGTCCTACGAGCAGTACTTC.

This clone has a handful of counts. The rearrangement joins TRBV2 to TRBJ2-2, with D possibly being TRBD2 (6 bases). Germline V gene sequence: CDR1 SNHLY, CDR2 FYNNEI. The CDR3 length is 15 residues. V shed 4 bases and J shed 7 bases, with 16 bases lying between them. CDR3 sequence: CASSGQGLAGGELFF. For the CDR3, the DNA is TGTGCCAGCAGTGGGCAGGGACTGGCTGGCGGGGAGCTGTTTTTT. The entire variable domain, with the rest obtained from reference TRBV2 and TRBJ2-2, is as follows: EPEVTQTPSHQVTQMGQEVILRCVPISNHLYFYWYRQILGQKVEFLVSFYNNEISEKSEIFDDQFSVERPDGSNFTLKIRSTKLEDSAMYFCASSGQGLAGGELFFGEGSRLTVL.

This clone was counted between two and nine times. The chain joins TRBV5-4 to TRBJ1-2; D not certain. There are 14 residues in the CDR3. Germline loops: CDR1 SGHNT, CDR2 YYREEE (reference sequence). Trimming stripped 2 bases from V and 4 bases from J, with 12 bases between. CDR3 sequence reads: CASSLITDRYGYTF. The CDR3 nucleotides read TGTGCCAGCAGCTTAATTACAGATCGCTATGGCTACACCTTC.

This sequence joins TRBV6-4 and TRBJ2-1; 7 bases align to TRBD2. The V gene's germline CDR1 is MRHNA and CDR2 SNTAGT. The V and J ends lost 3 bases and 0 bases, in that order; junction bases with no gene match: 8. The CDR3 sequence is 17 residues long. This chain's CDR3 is CASSEFGRGSSYNEQFF. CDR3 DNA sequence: TGTGCCAGCAGTGAGTTCGGGCGGGGGAGCTCCTACAATGAGCAGTTCTTC.

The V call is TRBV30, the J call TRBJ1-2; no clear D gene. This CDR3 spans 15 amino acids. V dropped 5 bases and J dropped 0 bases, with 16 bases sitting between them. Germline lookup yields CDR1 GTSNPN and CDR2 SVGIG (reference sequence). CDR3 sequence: CAWAPGSAANYGYTF. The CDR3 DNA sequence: TGTGCCTGGGCCCCGGGGTCCGCCGCTAACTATGGCTACACCTTC.

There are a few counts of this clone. The CDR3 DNA reads TGTGCCATCAATGACAGGGTGGGCAATGAGCAGTTCTTC. Amino acid sequence: CAINDRVGNEQFF. The chain recombines TRBV10-3 with TRBJ2-1; 7 bases agree with TRBD1. This CDR3 is 13 amino acids long. The V gene end was trimmed by 7 bases and the J gene end by 6 bases; junction bases not matched to a gene: 6. CDR1 is ENHRY, CDR2 SYGVKD, per germline.

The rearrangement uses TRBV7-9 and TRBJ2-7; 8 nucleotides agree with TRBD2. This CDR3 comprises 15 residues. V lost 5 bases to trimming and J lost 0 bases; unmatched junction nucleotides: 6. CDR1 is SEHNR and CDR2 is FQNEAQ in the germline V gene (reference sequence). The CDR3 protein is CASSPGGALSYEQYF. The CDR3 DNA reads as TGTGCCAGCAGCCCCGGGGGGGCCCTCTCCTACGAGCAGTACTTC.

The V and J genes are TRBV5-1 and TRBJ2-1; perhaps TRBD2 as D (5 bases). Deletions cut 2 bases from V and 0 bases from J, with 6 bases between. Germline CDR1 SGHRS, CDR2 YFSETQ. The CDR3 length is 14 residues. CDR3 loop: CASSLLGSYNEQFF. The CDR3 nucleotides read TGCGCCAGCAGCTTACTAGGCTCCTACAATGAGCAGTTCTTC.

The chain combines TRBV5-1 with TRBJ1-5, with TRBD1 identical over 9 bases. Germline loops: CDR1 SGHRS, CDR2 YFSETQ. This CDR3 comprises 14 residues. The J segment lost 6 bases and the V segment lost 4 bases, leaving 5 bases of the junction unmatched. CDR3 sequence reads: CASSPGTGSQPQHF. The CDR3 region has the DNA TGCGCCAGCAGCCCCGGGACAGGGAGTCAGCCCCAGCATTTT.

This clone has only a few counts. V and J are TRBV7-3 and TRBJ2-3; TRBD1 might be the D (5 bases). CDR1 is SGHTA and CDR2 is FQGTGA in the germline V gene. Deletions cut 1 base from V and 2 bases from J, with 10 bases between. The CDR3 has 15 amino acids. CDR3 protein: CASSLSAGYTDTQYF. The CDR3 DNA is TGTGCCAGCAGCTTAAGCGCAGGGTACACAGATACGCAGTATTTT.

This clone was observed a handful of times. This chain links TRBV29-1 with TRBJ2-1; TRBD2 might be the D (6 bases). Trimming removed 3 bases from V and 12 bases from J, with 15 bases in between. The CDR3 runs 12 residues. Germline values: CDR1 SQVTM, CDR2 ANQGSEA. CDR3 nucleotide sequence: TGCAGCGTTGATACCGCGGGACTCGGGCAGTTCTTC. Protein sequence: CSVDTAGLGQFF.

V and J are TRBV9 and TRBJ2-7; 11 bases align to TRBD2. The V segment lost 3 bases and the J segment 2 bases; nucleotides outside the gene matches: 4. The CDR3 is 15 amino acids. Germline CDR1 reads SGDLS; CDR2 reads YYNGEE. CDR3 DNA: TGTGCCAGCAGCGCGGGACTAGCGGTAACCTACGAGCAGTACTTC. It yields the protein CASSAGLAVTYEQYF.

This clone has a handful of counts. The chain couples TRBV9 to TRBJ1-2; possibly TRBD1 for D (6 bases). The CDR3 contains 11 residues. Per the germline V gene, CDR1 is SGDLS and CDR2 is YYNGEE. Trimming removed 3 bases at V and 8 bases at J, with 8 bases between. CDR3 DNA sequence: TGTGCCAGCAGCGAGGGGGTCGGCTACACCTTC. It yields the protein CASSEGVGYTF.

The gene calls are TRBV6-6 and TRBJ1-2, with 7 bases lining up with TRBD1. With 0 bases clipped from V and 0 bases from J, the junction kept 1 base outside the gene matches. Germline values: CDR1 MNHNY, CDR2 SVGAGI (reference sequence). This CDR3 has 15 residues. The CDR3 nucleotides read TGTGCCAGCAGTTACTCGGACAGGACTAACTATGGCTACACCTTC. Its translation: CASSYSDRTNYGYTF.

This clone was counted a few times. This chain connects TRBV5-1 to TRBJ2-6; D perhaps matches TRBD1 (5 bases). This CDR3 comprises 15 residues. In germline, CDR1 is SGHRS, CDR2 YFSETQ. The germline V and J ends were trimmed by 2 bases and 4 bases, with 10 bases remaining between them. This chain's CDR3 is CASSLGAAGANVLTF. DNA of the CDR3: TGCGCCAGCAGCTTAGGGGCGGCGGGGGCCAACGTCCTGACTTTC.

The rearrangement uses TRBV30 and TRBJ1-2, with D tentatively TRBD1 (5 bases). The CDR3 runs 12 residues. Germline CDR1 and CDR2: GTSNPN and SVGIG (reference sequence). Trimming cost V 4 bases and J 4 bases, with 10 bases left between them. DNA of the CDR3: TGTGCCTGGATTGGGGGGGGCTATGGCTACACCTTC. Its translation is CAWIGGGYGYTF.

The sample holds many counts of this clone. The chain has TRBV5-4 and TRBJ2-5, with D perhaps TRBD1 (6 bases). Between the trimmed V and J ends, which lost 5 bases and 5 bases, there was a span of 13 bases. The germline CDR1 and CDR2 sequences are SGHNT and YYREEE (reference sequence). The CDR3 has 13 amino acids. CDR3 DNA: TGTGCCAGCAGTTCAGGGGTAGGGGAGACCCAGTACTTC. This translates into CASSSGVGETQYF.

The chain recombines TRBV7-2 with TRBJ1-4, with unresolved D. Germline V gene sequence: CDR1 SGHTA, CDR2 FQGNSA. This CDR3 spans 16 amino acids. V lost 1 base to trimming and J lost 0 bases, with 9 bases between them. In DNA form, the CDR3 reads TGTGCCAGCAGCTTAGGAGTCATCTCAACTAATGAAAAACTGTTTTTT. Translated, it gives CASSLGVISTNEKLFF.

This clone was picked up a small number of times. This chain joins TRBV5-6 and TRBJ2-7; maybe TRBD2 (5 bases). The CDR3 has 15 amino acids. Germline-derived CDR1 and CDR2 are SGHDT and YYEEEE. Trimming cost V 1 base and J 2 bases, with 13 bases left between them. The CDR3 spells CASSLSAGIPYEQYF. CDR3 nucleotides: TGTGCCAGCAGCTTGAGCGCCGGGATCCCCTACGAGCAGTACTTC.

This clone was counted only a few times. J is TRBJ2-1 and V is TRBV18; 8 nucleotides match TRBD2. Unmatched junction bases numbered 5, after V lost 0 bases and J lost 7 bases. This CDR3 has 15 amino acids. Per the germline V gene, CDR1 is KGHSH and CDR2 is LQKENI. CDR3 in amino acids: CASSPPASGRNEQFF. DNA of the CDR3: TGTGCCAGCTCACCACCGGCTAGCGGGCGGAATGAGCAGTTCTTC.

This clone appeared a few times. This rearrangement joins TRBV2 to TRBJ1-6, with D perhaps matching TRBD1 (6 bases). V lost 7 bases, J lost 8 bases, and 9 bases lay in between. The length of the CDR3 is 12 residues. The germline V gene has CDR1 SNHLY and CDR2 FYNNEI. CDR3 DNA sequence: TGTGCCAGCAAGAAGGGGGATTCACCCCTCCACTTT. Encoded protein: CASKKGDSPLHF.

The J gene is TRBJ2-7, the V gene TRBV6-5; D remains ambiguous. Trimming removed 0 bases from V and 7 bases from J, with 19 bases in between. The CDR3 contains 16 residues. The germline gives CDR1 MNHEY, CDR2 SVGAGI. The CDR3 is CASSYSNLLPPQEQYF. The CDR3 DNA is TGTGCCAGCAGTTACTCGAACTTACTACCCCCCCAAGAGCAGTACTTC.

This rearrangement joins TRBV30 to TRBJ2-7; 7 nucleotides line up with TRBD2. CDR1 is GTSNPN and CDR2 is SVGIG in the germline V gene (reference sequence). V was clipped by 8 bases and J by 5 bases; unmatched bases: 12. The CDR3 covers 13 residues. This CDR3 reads CAQYAGEINEQYF. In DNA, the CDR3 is TGTGCCCAATACGCGGGGGAAATAAACGAGCAGTACTTC.

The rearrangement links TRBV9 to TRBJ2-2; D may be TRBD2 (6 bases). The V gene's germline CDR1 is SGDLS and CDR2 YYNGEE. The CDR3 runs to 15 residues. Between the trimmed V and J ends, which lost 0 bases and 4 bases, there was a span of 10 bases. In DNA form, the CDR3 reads TGTGCCAGCAGCGTAGGGTTAGCGGTCACCGGGGAGCTGTTTTTT. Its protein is CASSVGLAVTGELFF.

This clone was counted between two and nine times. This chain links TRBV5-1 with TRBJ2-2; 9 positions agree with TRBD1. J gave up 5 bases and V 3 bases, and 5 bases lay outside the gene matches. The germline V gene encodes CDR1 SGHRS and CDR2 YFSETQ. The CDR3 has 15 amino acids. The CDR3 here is CASSSGTGITGELFF. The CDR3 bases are TGCGCCAGCAGCTCCGGGACAGGGATTACCGGGGAGCTGTTTTTT.

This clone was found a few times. For the CDR3, the DNA is TGTGCCAGCAGGGACAGGAAAAACTATGGCTACACCTTC. Residues: CASRDRKNYGYTF. The rearrangement links TRBV21-1 to TRBJ1-2; the D call in the table, TRBD1, was not verified against the DNA. TRBV21-1 is a pseudogene locus. The CDR3 totals 13 residues.

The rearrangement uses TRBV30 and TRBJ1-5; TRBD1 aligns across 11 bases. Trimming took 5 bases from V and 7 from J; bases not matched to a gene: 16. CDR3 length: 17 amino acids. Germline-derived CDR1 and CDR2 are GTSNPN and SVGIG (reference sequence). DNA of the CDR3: TGTGCCTGGTCGAGACCGTGGGGGACAGGGGGTATGCAGCCCCAGCATTTT. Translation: CAWSRPWGTGGMQPQHF.

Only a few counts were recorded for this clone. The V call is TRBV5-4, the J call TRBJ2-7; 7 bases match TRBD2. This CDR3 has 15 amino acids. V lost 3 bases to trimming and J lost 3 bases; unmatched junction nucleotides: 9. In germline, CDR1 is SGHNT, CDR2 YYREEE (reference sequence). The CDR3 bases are TGTGCCAGCAGCTCTCTTCGGGAGGCGAGCTACGAGCAGTACTTC. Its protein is CASSSLREASYEQYF.

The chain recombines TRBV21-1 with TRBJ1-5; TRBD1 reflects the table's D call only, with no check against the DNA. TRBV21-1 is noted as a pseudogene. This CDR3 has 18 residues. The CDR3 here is CASSTLRRQSFSNQPQHF. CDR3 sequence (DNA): TGTGCCAGCAGCACCTTAAGACGACAGAGTTTTAGCAATCAGCCCCAGCATTTT.